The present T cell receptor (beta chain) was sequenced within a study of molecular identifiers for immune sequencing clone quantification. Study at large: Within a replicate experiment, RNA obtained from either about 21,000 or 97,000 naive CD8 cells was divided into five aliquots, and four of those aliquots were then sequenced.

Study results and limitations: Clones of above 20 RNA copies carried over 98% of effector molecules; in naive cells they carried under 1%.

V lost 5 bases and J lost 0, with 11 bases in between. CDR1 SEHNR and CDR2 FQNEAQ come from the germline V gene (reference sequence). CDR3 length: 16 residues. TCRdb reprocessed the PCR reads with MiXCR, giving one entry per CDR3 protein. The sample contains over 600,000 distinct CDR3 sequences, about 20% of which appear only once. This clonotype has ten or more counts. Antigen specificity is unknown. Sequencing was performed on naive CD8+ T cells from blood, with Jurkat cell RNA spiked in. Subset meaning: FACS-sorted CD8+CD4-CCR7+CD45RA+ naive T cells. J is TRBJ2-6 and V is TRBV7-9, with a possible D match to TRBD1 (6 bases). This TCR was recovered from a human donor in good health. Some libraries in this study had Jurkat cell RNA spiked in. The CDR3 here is CASSATGSSGANVLTF. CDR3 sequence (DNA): TGTGCCAGCAGCGCCACAGGGAGCTCTGGGGCCAACGTCCTGACTTTC.